Described below is a single T cell receptor beta chain sequence and its context. CDR3 length equals 14 residues. The V end lost 2 bases, the J end lost 4 bases, and 11 bases lay between the germline ends. Germline V lookup: CDR1 MNHEY, CDR2 SVGAGI. Time point reported: patch test 2, 6 weeks after DPC sensitization. As to treatment: therapeutic diphenylcyclopropenone sensitization with weekly scalp DPC. The data stem from a study of human T cells and chemical hapten exposure. TCRdb used MiXCR to reprocess the RACE reads, holding one entry per CDR3 protein. The table shows nearly 55,000 distinct CDR3 sequences, with just under 10% occurring only once.

The TCR was taken from a woman in her forties or fifties with alopecia areata. Some clones in this sample may be carry-over from other donors' samples. Sequencing used whole blood, obtained in connection with sensitization to the hapten diphenylcyclopropenone (DPC). The chain employs TRBV6-5 and TRBJ1-2; D gene uncertain. The CDR3, as DNA: TGTGCCAGCAGTTACCTTCCCAGGTCCTATGGCTACACCTTC. Amino acid sequence: CASSYLPRSYGYTF.